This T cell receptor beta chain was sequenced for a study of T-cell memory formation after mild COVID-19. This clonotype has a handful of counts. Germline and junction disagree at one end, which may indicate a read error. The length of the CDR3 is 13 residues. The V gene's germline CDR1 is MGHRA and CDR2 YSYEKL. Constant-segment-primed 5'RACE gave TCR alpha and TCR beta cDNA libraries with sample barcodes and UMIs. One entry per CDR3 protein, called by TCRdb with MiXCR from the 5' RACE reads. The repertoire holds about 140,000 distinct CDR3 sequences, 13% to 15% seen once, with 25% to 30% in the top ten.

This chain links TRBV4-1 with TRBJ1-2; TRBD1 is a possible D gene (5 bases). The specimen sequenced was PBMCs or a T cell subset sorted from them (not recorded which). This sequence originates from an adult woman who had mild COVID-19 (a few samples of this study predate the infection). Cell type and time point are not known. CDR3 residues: CVSGAPGSRVFPF. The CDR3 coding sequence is TGCGTCAGCGGGGCGCCAGGGTCCAGAGTGTTCCCCTTC.